This TCR beta chain is drawn from a study of PD-L1 blockade in urothelial cancer. Turning to the study itself: Patients began atezolizumab, 1,200 mg intravenously every 3 weeks, in the mid-2010s. The median T cell count in blood samples was roughly 140,000. At 3 weeks after treatment start (second dose) and again at 6 weeks, blood was analyzed. Whole-study findings and limits: Below-median TCR clonality that was measured in pretreatment blood predicted better survival.

Time point here: pretreatment peripheral blood. Only a few counts were recorded for this clone. Its antigen is not known. Sequencing was performed with immunoSEQ multiplex PCR; in TCRdb, only in-frame clones are kept and a portion is missing. The top ten clones hold approximately 6.7% of a sample with 70,000 to 80,000 clones, over 80% of them seen once. The starting material was PBMCs, obtained around atezolizumab (anti-PD-L1) treatment. This sequence originates from a man between 35 and 55 years old with urothelial cancer.

This CDR3 is CASSQPLGESYTF. The DNA for the CDR3 is TGCGCCAGCAGCCAACCCCTTGGGGAGAGCTACACCTTC. The chain joins TRBV4-1 to TRBJ1-2, with D unclear. In germline, CDR1 is MGHRA, CDR2 YSYEKL. The CDR3 extends over 13 amino acids. Trimming removed 2 bases from V and 9 bases from J, with 13 bases in between.